This TCR beta chain was sequenced during a study of T cells after yellow fever vaccination (dated by TCRdb to about 2019). Notes on the research overall: Libraries from fractions with low cell numbers were prepared with the SMART-Seq v4 Ultra Low Input RNA kit. Bulk TCR alpha and beta repertoires were sequenced longitudinally to track T-cell clones before and after primary and booster YFV17D yellow fever vaccination. Blood samples were taken at several timepoints before and after primary and secondary immunization, and bulk PBMC replicates and cell subsets were isolated. Two healthy male donors, one aged 18 to 30 and one aged 30 to 40 years, made up the cohort. Summary of the overall study and its limitations: A small fraction of clonotypes appeared in both the CD4 and CD8 compartments, likely as a result of convergent recombination. Because only two donors were included in the study, the extent to which the findings can be generalized is limited. After the booster, most of the clones that had expanded following primary vaccination were detected again (almost 98% of CD4 and around 88% of CD8), which suggests that memory was broadly maintained. FACS-sorted repertoires could contain abundant contaminating clonotypes from the bulk population, so computational filtering was required. The secondary T-cell response was weaker than the primary response but faster, peaking on day 5 instead of day 15.

The sample's treatment or condition label, in plain terms: live attenuated yellow fever vaccine strain. A standard Ficoll-Paque protocol was used to isolate PBMCs from peripheral blood. CD4 and CD8 T-cell fractions were isolated with Dynabeads CD4 and CD8 positive selection kits. RNA was extracted with TriZol from bulk PBMCs, CD4 and CD8 fractions, and dextramer-positive and dextramer-negative fractions. TCRdb records Illumina NovaSeq 6000 as the sequencer. TCR cDNA was synthesized by 5'RACE template switching, which introduced a universal primer site and unique molecular identifiers. Priming for cDNA synthesis came from both the TCR alpha and TCR beta constant segments. Libraries were amplified in two PCR steps, with sample barcodes and sequencing adapters added in the second step. Sequencing of the libraries was done on either Illumina HiSeq 2500 (2x100 bp) or NovaSeq (2x150 bp). In the source study's methods: MIGEC handled demultiplexing of reads and collapsing into UMI consensus sequences, while MiXCR performed V(D)J alignment. Vaccine-responding clonotypes were identified with edgeR using replicate PBMC samples, with FDR below 0.01 and a log2 fold change above 5 up to day 15 being required. CD4 or CD8 identity was assigned to each bulk clonotype according to whether the clonotype was present at higher abundance in the sequenced CD4 repertoire or the sequenced CD8 repertoire. Using fastp trimming at Q25 and MiXCR clonotype assembly, TCRdb reanalyzed the public sequencing data and kept in-frame beta chains. A single entry per CDR3 protein holds the most common genes and DNA from its merged rows. These V and J calls are TCRdb output, not the study's own analysis. This sample holds some 320,000 distinct CDR3 sequences; approximately 10% were observed only once. The top ten constitute about 3% of the sample.

This clonotype was recorded many times. Which antigen it targets is not known. Base qualities are missing; no much larger clone stands one base away. Including the terminal cysteine and phenylalanine, the CDR3 comprises 18 residues. Solely the CDR3 DNA is kept, with 54 bases framed from the first base. Deletion took 3 bases off V and 3 bases off J, with a span of 23 bases between the germline ends. The CDR1 and CDR2 encoded by the germline V gene are SGHRS and YFSETQ. The input for sequencing was CD4+ T cells sorted from PBMCs, taken 5 days after the yellow fever booster vaccination. The receptor's source is a man aged 18 to 35 who received the YFV17D yellow fever vaccine. The rearrangement combines TRBV5-1 with TRBJ2-3, with TRBD2 tentatively as D gene (6 bases match). The CDR3 protein: CASSSLANGRGETDTQYF. In nucleotides, the sequence is TGCGCCAGCAGCTCTCTAGCGAACGGCCGTGGGGAAACAGATACGCAGTATTTT.